The present T cell receptor (beta chain) was sequenced within a study of identical twins. Overall study findings and caveats: Abundant cord blood beta clonotypes carried fewer insertions; memory repertoires showed none. Beta out-of-frame twin sharing showed a weaker excess.

This clonotype was counted ten times or more. Its antigen is currently unknown. A single record per CDR3 protein comes from TCRdb applying MiXCR to the 5' RACE reads. The data show around 250,000 distinct CDR3 sequences, roughly 7% seen once. CDR1 and CDR2 from the germline V gene are KGHSH and LQKENI. Losses at the gene ends were 5 bases for V and 5 bases for J; bases not matched to a gene: 9. This CDR3 region has 15 residues. The sample also formed part of further work on yellow fever vaccine responses in identical twins.

This receptor was obtained from a woman younger than 30 in good health. The chain has TRBV18 and TRBJ1-1; 9 nucleotides align to TRBD1. The material sequenced was memory (CD45RO+) T cells sorted from blood. The CDR3 here is CASSSGQGMGTEAFF. The DNA for the CDR3 is TGTGCCAGCTCATCGGGACAGGGTATGGGGACTGAAGCTTTCTTT. The complete variable domain, with remaining parts taken from reference TRBV18 and TRBJ1-1, reads NAGVMQNPRHLVRRRGQEARLRCSPMKGHSHVYWYRQLPEEGLKFMVYLQKENIIDESGMPKERFSAEFPKEGPSILRIQQVVRGDSAAYFCASSSGQGMGTEAFFGQGTRLTVV.